The 26 T cell receptor beta chains listed next were all sequenced from one sample in a study of T-cell reconstitution after alpha-beta-depleted transplantation in children. Unique molecular identifiers were incorporated into the prepared TCRbeta library. TCRdb itself ran the PCR reads through MiXCR, one entry per CDR3 protein. The table includes around 440,000 distinct CDR3 sequences, about 16% detected once. This sample comprised PBMCs, mostly from graft donor cells, obtained 360 days after TCRalphabeta/CD19-depleted stem cell transplant. The source is a boy under three years old who had a stem cell transplant for Wiskott-Aldrich syndrome, so the T cells may come from the graft donor.

This chain connects TRBV4-2 to TRBJ2-1, with D possibly matching TRBD2 (6 bases). V lost 4 bases and J 2 bases, leaving 21 bases between the germline ends. Germline V gene data show CDR1 as LGHNA and CDR2 as YNFKEQ. This CDR3 is 18 amino acids long. The CDR3 DNA reads as TGTGCCAGCAGCCCCGGGACTTATTCCTCGTGGCCCTACAATGAGCAGTTCTTC. Protein product: CASSPGTYSSWPYNEQFF.

The chain employs TRBV10-2 and TRBJ2-1, with unresolved D. V lost 6 bases to trimming and J lost 4 bases, with 22 bases between them. In germline, CDR1 is WSHSY, CDR2 SAAADI. The CDR3 is made up of 17 amino acids. CDR3 nucleotide sequence: TGCGCCAGCAGCTTAGTGCCAGGACCGCCACTATACAATGAGCAGTTCTTC. Translation gives CASSLVPGPPLYNEQFF.

This clonotype has at least ten counts. The genes are TRBV4-3 and TRBJ2-7; 8 bases match TRBD2. With V trimmed by 4 bases and J by 6 bases, 11 bases remained unmatched. The germline V gene has CDR1 LGHNA and CDR2 YSLEER. CDR3 length: 15 residues. The CDR3 DNA follows: TGCGCCAGCAGCCCCTGGCGGGAGGCCTTCTTCGAGCAGTACTTC. Translated: CASSPWREAFFEQYF.

This clonotype was observed a handful of times. The rearrangement uses TRBV27 and TRBJ2-3; D gene unclear. V was pared by 5 bases and J by 2 bases, with 14 bases between. CDR3 length: 15 amino acids. Germline V CDR1 and CDR2: MNHEY, SMNVEV (reference sequence). CDR3 in DNA: TGTGCCAGCAGTCCCGTCGGCAGGTACACAGATACGCAGTATTTT. It yields the protein CASSPVGRYTDTQYF.

This clonotype has only a few counts. The chain couples TRBV12-3 or TRBV12-4 to TRBJ2-3, with D unresolved. The CDR3 length is 14 residues. V shed 3 bases and J shed 4 bases, with 11 bases lying between them. The CDR3 DNA is TGTGCCAGCAGTTTGGTATTAGTTCCAGATACGCAGTATTTT. Translated: CASSLVLVPDTQYF.

In its sample, this clonotype was seen a few times. V is TRBV27 and J is TRBJ1-6; maybe TRBD1 (5 bases). V was cut by 2 bases and J by 5 bases, with 13 bases left in between. Looked up from germline, CDR1 is MNHEY and CDR2 is SMNVEV (reference sequence). There are 16 residues in the CDR3. The CDR3 spells CASSLKWGADNSPLHF. Written as DNA, the CDR3 is TGTGCCAGCAGTTTAAAATGGGGCGCTGATAATTCACCCCTCCACTTT.

The chain couples TRBV3-1 to TRBJ2-1; perhaps TRBD2 as D (7 bases). Germline V gene data show CDR1 as LGHDT and CDR2 as YNNKEL (reference sequence). The CDR3 spans 13 residues. Trimming stripped 6 bases from V and 3 bases from J, with 9 bases between. CDR3: CASRGGDYNEQFF. DNA of the CDR3: TGTGCCAGCAGAGGGGGGGACTACAATGAGCAGTTCTTC.

This clonotype showed up just a few times. The chain combines TRBV7-6 with TRBJ2-3; 7 bases align to TRBD2. This CDR3 is 19 amino acids long. The germline CDR1 and CDR2 sequences are SGHVS and FNYEAQ. V lost 1 base and J lost 2; bases outside the gene matches: 15. CDR3: CASSLGGSAGEQFTDTQYF. The CDR3 DNA sequence: TGTGCCAGCAGCTTAGGAGGTTCCGCGGGAGAGCAGTTCACAGATACGCAGTATTTT. Filled out from reference TRBV7-6 and TRBJ2-3, the complete variable domain reads GAGVSQSPRYKVTKRGQDVALRCDPISGHVSLYWYRQALGQGPEFLTYFNYEAQQDKSGLPNDRFSAERPEGSISTLTIQRTEQRDSAMYRCASSLGGSAGEQFTDTQYFGPGTRLTVL.

The chain recombines TRBV4-1 with TRBJ2-1; D not certain. The CDR3 runs to 13 residues. Germline CDR1 and CDR2: MGHRA and YSYEKL. V was shortened by 1 base and J by 9 bases, with 10 bases between the two germline ends. The CDR3 sequence: CASSQGAVAEQFF. The CDR3 nucleotides are TGCGCCAGCAGCCAAGGGGCCGTCGCTGAGCAGTTCTTC.

The CDR3 spells CASSYGGVGYEQYF. The CDR3 DNA reads as TGTGCCAGCAGTTACGGGGGGGTAGGGTACGAGCAGTACTTC. V and J are TRBV6-5 and TRBJ2-7; 7 bases agree with TRBD2. The CDR3 covers 14 residues. Germline CDR1 MNHEY, CDR2 SVGAGI. Trimming at V came to 2 bases and at J to 4 bases, leaving 5 bases not matched to a gene.

V gene TRBV7-8 combines with J gene TRBJ2-5; D may match TRBD1 or TRBD2 (5 bases each). This CDR3 contains 15 residues. From germline, CDR1 is SGHVS and CDR2 FQNEAQ. Trimming removed 0 bases from V and 6 bases from J, with 14 bases in between. The CDR3 DNA follows: TGTGCCAGCAGCTTAGCTGCAGGGACGGACAAGACCCAGTACTTC. As protein: CASSLAAGTDKTQYF.

This clonotype was detected a few times. The rearrangement joins TRBV20-1 to TRBJ2-7, with TRBD1 identical over 10 bases. CDR3 length: 19 amino acids. Trimming cost V 6 bases and J 2 bases; bases outside gene matches: 22. Germline lookup yields CDR1 DFQATT and CDR2 SNEGSKA (reference sequence). CDR3 sequence (DNA): TGCAGTGCCCGGGGATATAGAGTAAGGACAGGGGGAAATGCCTACGAGCAGTACTTC. The encoded protein is CSARGYRVRTGGNAYEQYF.

This clonotype was counted a few times. The V and J genes are TRBV11-2 and TRBJ2-1; 10 bases are shared with TRBD2. Germline V gene data show CDR1 as SGHAT and CDR2 as FQNNGV. The CDR3 contains 15 residues. J gave up 9 bases and V 4 bases, and 9 bases lay outside the gene matches. CDR3 residues: CASSWLAGVLREQFF. The CDR3 bases are TGTGCCAGCAGCTGGCTAGCGGGAGTCTTGCGTGAGCAGTTCTTC.

The chain has TRBV28 and TRBJ2-3, with 8 bases that match TRBD1. The length of the CDR3 is 16 residues. CDR1 MDHEN and CDR2 SYDVKM come from the germline V gene. With V trimmed by 4 bases and J by 6 bases, 12 bases remained unmatched. The CDR3 sequence is CASSYHTGQVGDTQYF. CDR3 sequence (DNA): TGTGCCAGCAGTTACCATACGGGACAGGTGGGGGATACGCAGTATTTT.

Concerning this clonotype itself: One end of the junction does not line up with germline, which may come from a read error. The rearrangement uses TRBV12-3 or TRBV12-4 and TRBJ2-2; 9 bases fit TRBD1. The CDR3 is 17 amino acids. This CDR3 is CAISLTAGTGRTGELFF. The DNA of the CDR3 is TGTGCCATCAGTTTAACAGCAGGGACAGGGAGGACCGGGGAGCTGTTTTTT.

This clonotype has a handful of counts. V is TRBV6-2 or TRBV6-3 and J is TRBJ2-1; D possibly corresponds to TRBD1 (6 bases). Germline V lookup: CDR1 MNHEY, CDR2 SVGEGT. V lost 4 bases, J lost 4 bases, and 11 bases lay in between. The CDR3 has 14 amino acids. The CDR3, as DNA: TGTGCCAGCAGTTCACAGGGCCCTTACAATGAGCAGTTCTTC. Its translation: CASSSQGPYNEQFF.

There are a few counts of this clonotype. The rearrangement joins TRBV7-2 to TRBJ2-2; no firm D call. The CDR3 loop spans 13 amino acids. Trimming removed 4 bases at V and 6 bases at J, with 9 bases between. Per the germline V gene, CDR1 is SGHTA and CDR2 is FQGNSA. CDR3 loop: CASSSQLAGELFF. The DNA for the CDR3 is TGTGCCAGCAGCTCCCAGCTGGCCGGGGAGCTGTTTTTT. Full variable domain (missing parts from reference TRBV7-2 and TRBJ2-2): GAGVSQSPSNKVTEKGKDVELRCDPISGHTALYWYRQSLGQGLEFLIYFQGNSAPDKSGLPSDRFSAERTGGSVSTLTIQRTQQEDSAVYLCASSSQLAGELFFGEGSRLTVL.

The chain is built from TRBV7-2 and TRBJ2-5, with unresolved D. V shed 1 base and J shed 5 bases, with 8 bases lying between them. Per the germline V gene, CDR1 is SGHTA and CDR2 is FQGNSA. The CDR3 totals 13 residues. The CDR3 coding sequence is TGTGCCAGCAGCTTAGAACCCGTGGAGACCCAGTACTTC. Its protein is CASSLEPVETQYF.

This CDR3 is CASSLGRELGELFF. The CDR3 nucleotides read TGCGCCAGCAGCTTGGGCAGGGAGCTCGGGGAGCTGTTTTTT. J is TRBJ2-2 and V is TRBV5-1, with D tentatively TRBD1 or TRBD2 (5 bases each). Per germline, CDR1 SGHRS and CDR2 YFSETQ. V lost 0 bases to trimming and J lost 7 bases, with 10 bases between them. The CDR3 has 14 residues.

J is TRBJ2-1 and V is TRBV4-1; D is tentatively TRBD1 or TRBD2 (6 bases each). Germline values: CDR1 MGHRA, CDR2 YSYEKL. This CDR3 spans 16 amino acids. Trimming took 1 base from V and 5 from J, leaving 15 bases between them. For the CDR3, the DNA is TGCGCCAGCAGCCAAGTTTGGAGGGGGACACACAATGAGCAGTTCTTC. It codes for CASSQVWRGTHNEQFF.

In this sample, this clonotype turned up many times. The chain uses TRBV5-1 and TRBJ1-1, with a possible D match to TRBD1 (5 bases). V lost 4 bases and J lost 1, with 14 bases in between. CDR1 is SGHRS and CDR2 is YFSETQ in the germline V gene. CDR3 size: 15 residues. The CDR3 region is CASSRLGGRNTEAFF. DNA of the CDR3: TGCGCCAGCAGCCGGCTCGGGGGGAGGAACACTGAAGCTTTCTTT.

This chain uses TRBV3-1 with TRBJ2-1; D gene uncertain. Germline CDR1 and CDR2: LGHDT and YNNKEL (reference sequence). V was shortened by 0 bases and J by 1 base, with 10 bases between the two germline ends. The CDR3 contains 16 residues. The CDR3 nucleotides are TGTGCCAGCAGCCAAGAACCTAGTCTTTCCTACAATGAGCAGTTCTTC. Translated: CASSQEPSLSYNEQFF.

This clonotype has more than one count but fewer than ten. The chain recombines TRBV10-3 with TRBJ2-7; D is perhaps TRBD2 (5 bases). Trimming pared 5 bases from V and 0 bases from J, leaving 20 bases between. Germline V gene sequence: CDR1 ENHRY, CDR2 SYGVKD. This CDR3 spans 17 amino acids. The chain's CDR3 is CAISPYLTDTSSYEQYF. The CDR3 DNA reads TGTGCCATCAGTCCTTATTTGACTGACACTAGCTCCTACGAGCAGTACTTC.

The CDR3 region has the DNA TGCGCCAGCGGACAACAGGGTAAGGGACTCCACGAGCAGTACTTC. Its protein product is CASGQQGKGLHEQYF. V usage is TRBV5-1 and J usage is TRBJ2-7; D tentatively reads TRBD1 or TRBD2 (6 bases each). Looked up from germline, CDR1 is SGHRS and CDR2 is YFSETQ. Trimming shortened V by 7 bases and J by 5 bases, and 22 bases separated the two germline ends. The CDR3 length is 15 residues.

Only a few counts were recorded for this clonotype. This CDR3 is CASSEAPHGGYEQYF. In DNA, the CDR3 is TGTGCCAGCAGTGAAGCGCCGCACGGGGGCTACGAGCAGTACTTC. The chain combines TRBV2 with TRBJ2-7; tentative D call: TRBD2 (6 bases). The germline V and J ends were trimmed by 0 bases and 3 bases, with 12 bases remaining between them. This CDR3 contains 15 residues. The germline gives CDR1 SNHLY, CDR2 FYNNEI.

DNA of the CDR3: TGTGCCAGCAGCGGGGTAACCGGGACTAGCGGGAGAGAGCAGTACTTC. Its protein product is CASSGVTGTSGREQYF. The chain carries TRBV7-8 and TRBJ2-7; 14 nucleotides line up with TRBD2. Trimming at V came to 5 bases and at J to 7 bases, leaving 10 bases not matched to a gene. The length of the CDR3 is 16 residues. Germline-derived CDR1 and CDR2 are SGHVS and FQNEAQ.